This T cell receptor (beta chain) was identified in a study of EBV T-cell therapy then PD-1 blockade in nasopharyngeal carcinoma. Specified treatment: AdE1-LMPpoly-expanded autologous EBV-specific T-cell therapy followed by anti-PD-1 nivolumab. Assay: immunoSEQ multiplex PCR; the TCRdb copy retains only in-frame clones and omits some. Of about 17,000 clones in the sample, approximately 88% are singletons; the top ten hold about 32%. Of note for this clone: Its antigen is still unknown.

Per the germline V gene, CDR1 is LGHNA and CDR2 is YSLEER. The CDR3 sequence is 17 residues long. Unmatched junction bases numbered 8, after V lost 0 bases and J lost 7 bases. The input for sequencing was CD8+ T cells from blood, taken at day 0 from a patient whose treatment included autologous EBV-specific T cells and nivolumab. This TCR came from a man aged 40-49 years with nasopharyngeal carcinoma. The chain uses TRBV4-3 and TRBJ2-1; TRBD2 matches 11 bases. The CDR3 is CASSQDPSGGPWNEQFF. The CDR3 nucleotides are TGCGCCAGCAGCCAAGACCCTAGCGGGGGGCCGTGGAATGAGCAGTTCTTC.